This is a list of T cell receptor beta chains from one sample in a study of blood T cell repertoires in COVID-19. The method was immunoSEQ multiplex PCR; TCRdb's version includes in-frame clones alone and lacks a portion of them. This table holds approximately 200,000 clones, over 80% found once. Sequencing was carried out using peripheral blood. These receptors originate from a woman in her thirties with acute or convalescent COVID-19. Each CDR3 is given with its conserved first and last residue. The D gene is left open where the match is weak. Clone size is stated in some rows and not others, as once, few, many or a class when expanded.

d_call	v_call	clone_size	j_call	cdr3_nt	cdr3_aa
TRBD1	TRBV3-1/TRBV3-2	NA	TRBJ1-2	TGTGCCAGCACACAGGGGGCTTATGGCTACACCTTC	CASTQGAYGYTF
TRBD2	TRBV6-6	NA	TRBJ2-1	TGTGCCAGCAGTTACCTGGGACTAGCGCAGTTCTTC	CASSYLGLAQFF
NA	TRBV6-5	few	TRBJ1-2	TGTGCCAGCTCCCTGGCGGCCGGCAGGGGTGGCTACACCTTC	CASSLAAGRGGYTF
NA	TRBV11-2	NA	TRBJ1-1	TGTGCCAGCAGCTCAACAGGGAGAGGGAACACTGAAGCTTTCTTT	CASSSTGRGNTEAFF
TRBD1	TRBV30	NA	TRBJ1-5	TGTGCCTGTTCAGGGGGTGACAATCAGCCCCAGCATTTT	CACSGGDNQPQHF
NA	TRBV12-3/TRBV12-4	NA	TRBJ1-4	TGTGCCAGCAGTTTATCATCAGAAAAACTGTTTTTT	CASSLSSEKLFF
NA	TRBV3-1/TRBV3-2	NA	TRBJ1-6	TGTGCCAGCAGCAAAGAGGAGTTGCGGTCACCCCTCCACTTT	CASSKEELRSPLHF
NA	TRBV10-3	NA	TRBJ2-7	TGTGCCATCAGTGATCCCGACAGCCCCTACGAGCAGTACTTC	CAISDPDSPYEQYF
NA	TRBV28	NA	TRBJ1-5	TGTGCCAGCGGGGGGGCGTCCCTTCAGCCCCAGCATTTT	CASGGASLQPQHF
NA	TRBV25-1	NA	TRBJ1-6	TGTGCCAGCAGTGGGGGGGGAGGGGGTGGTAATTCACCCCTCCACTTT	CASSGGGGGGNSPLHF
NA	TRBV19	NA	TRBJ2-3	TGTGCCAGTAGTACTTACTCGATACGCACAGATACGCAGTATTTT	CASSTYSIRTDTQYF
NA	TRBV30	NA	TRBJ2-2	TGTGCCTGGAGGAAAGCGGGCCCGAACACCGGGGAGCTGTTTTTT	CAWRKAGPNTGELFF
NA	TRBV7-2	NA	TRBJ2-7	TGTGCCAGCAGCTCCCGGAGTATGGGTCACGAGCAGTACTTC	CASSSRSMGHEQYF
NA	TRBV5-1	NA	TRBJ1-2	TGCGCCAGCAGCATAGCCCCCATTCTCTATGGCTACACCTTC	CASSIAPILYGYTF
NA	TRBV15	once	TRBJ2-7	TGTGCCACCAGCAGCCATTATGGGGACACTAGACCCTACGAGCAGTACTTC	CATSSHYGDTRPYEQYF
NA	TRBV5-1	NA	TRBJ2-3	TGCGCCAGCAGCCTCGCGAGGGCGGGTGCCACAGATACGCAGTATTTT	CASSLARAGATDTQYF
TRBD2	TRBV7-8	NA	TRBJ2-7	TGTGCCAGCAGCGAGGGACTAGCGGGGGAATACGAGCAGTACTTC	CASSEGLAGEYEQYF
NA	TRBV14	once	TRBJ2-7	TGTGCCAGCAGCCTCAAGGGGTACTACGAGCAGTACTTC	CASSLKGYYEQYF
NA	TRBV7-2	NA	TRBJ2-7	TGTGCCAGCAGCTTAGAACCGTGGCAGGCCTCCTACGAGCAGTACTTC	CASSLEPWQASYEQYF
NA	TRBV30	few	TRBJ1-2	TGTGCCTGGAGTGAAGGTCCGGCGGGATATGGCTACACCTTC	CAWSEGPAGYGYTF
NA	TRBV27	NA	TRBJ1-1	TGTGCCAGCAGTTTAGTCGACCAGAGGACTGAAGCTTTCTTT	CASSLVDQRTEAFF
NA	TRBV27	NA	TRBJ1-5	TGTGCCAGCTCCGGGGGGAATCAGCCCCAGCATTTT	CASSGGNQPQHF
TRBD1	TRBV6-2/TRBV6-3	NA	TRBJ1-2	TGTGCCAGCAGTTACTCAACAGGGGCATCTGGCTACACCTTC	CASSYSTGASGYTF
NA	TRBV9	NA	TRBJ2-2	TGTGCCAGCAGCGTAGGAAGCGGGCGGGCAAGGGTCGGGGAGCTGTTTTTT	CASSVGSGRARVGELFF
TRBD2	TRBV5-1	NA	TRBJ2-2	TGCGCCAGCAGCTCGGGGGGGGACCCCCGAGGTAAGGAGCTGTTTTTT	CASSSGGDPRGKELFF
TRBD2	TRBV19	NA	TRBJ2-1	TGTGCCAGTAGCTCCACTAGCGGACCGAGCTCCTACAATGAGCAGTTCTTC	CASSSTSGPSSYNEQFF
TRBD1	TRBV9	NA	TRBJ1-2	TGTGCCAGCAGCGAGGGACAGGGAGCCTATGGCTACACCTTC	CASSEGQGAYGYTF
NA	TRBV5-4	NA	TRBJ1-2	TGTGCCAGCAGCCGACAGGCCTCACGGGGCTATGGCTACACCTTC	CASSRQASRGYGYTF
TRBD2	TRBV7-2	NA	TRBJ2-1	TGTGCCAGCAGCTTGTCGCTAGCGGGGGCCTACAATGAGCAGTTCTTC	CASSLSLAGAYNEQFF
TRBD1	TRBV7-6	few	TRBJ1-1	TGTGCCAGCAGCCCAACCGGGACAGGGAACACTGAAGCTTTCTTT	CASSPTGTGNTEAFF
TRBD1	TRBV6-1	NA	TRBJ2-7	TGTGCCAGCAGTGAAGCCTCGTGGGACAGCTCCTACGAGCAGTACTTC	CASSEASWDSSYEQYF
TRBD1	TRBV12-3/TRBV12-4	NA	TRBJ1-1	TGTGCCAGCAGATTGGACAGGGGTACTGAAGCTTTCTTT	CASRLDRGTEAFF
NA	TRBV5-1	NA	TRBJ1-3	TGCGCCAGCAGCCTGGACTCAGGGTCTGGAAACACCATATATTTT	CASSLDSGSGNTIYF
NA	TRBV11-1	NA	TRBJ2-2	TGTGCCAGCAGCTCGACTAGGAACGACACCGGGGAGCTGTTTTTT	CASSSTRNDTGELFF
TRBD2	TRBV30	NA	TRBJ2-3	TGTGCCTGGAGTCTGACGGGGGGGCCGATAGATACGCAGTATTTT	CAWSLTGGPIDTQYF
TRBD1	TRBV10-3	once	TRBJ2-7	TGTGCCACCGATCCGGGACAGGGTCTTTACGAGCAGTACTTC	CATDPGQGLYEQYF
TRBD1	TRBV5-1	NA	TRBJ2-4	TGCGCCAGCAGCTTGGGACAGGGACGGGCCAAAAACATTCAGTACTTC	CASSLGQGRAKNIQYF
TRBD1	TRBV7-9	once	TRBJ2-7	TGTGCCAGCAGCTCCGCCGGGACAGGGTGGGACGAGCAGTACTTC	CASSSAGTGWDEQYF
TRBD1	TRBV7-9	NA	TRBJ2-1	TGTGCCAGCAGCTTATGGGGTCGACAGGGCGATGAGCAGTTCTTC	CASSLWGRQGDEQFF
NA	TRBV27	many	TRBJ2-1	TGTGCCAGCAAACCGACGGGAACCCTCGCCGACAATGAGCAGTTCTTC	CASKPTGTLADNEQFF
NA	TRBV20-1	once	TRBJ2-7	TGCAGTGCTAGTAAGGGAGGCCCCCCTTTGGGCGAGCAGTACTTC	CSASKGGPPLGEQYF
NA	TRBV9	NA	TRBJ2-3	TGTGCCAGCAGCGTAAGTGTCTCGGGTACGCAGTATTTT	CASSVSVSGTQYF
NA	TRBV28	NA	TRBJ1-5	TGTGCCAGCAGAACAGGACAGAACAATCAGCCCCAGCATTTT	CASRTGQNNQPQHF
NA	TRBV2	few	TRBJ1-5	TGTGCCAGCCGGGAGGACAATCAGCCCCAGCATTTT	CASREDNQPQHF
NA	TRBV7-6	NA	TRBJ2-5	TGTGCCAGCAGCATGGACAGCCCGGGGGGCCAAGAGACCCAGTACTTC	CASSMDSPGGQETQYF
NA	TRBV18	NA	TRBJ1-4	TGTGCCAGCTCACTAGACATGTTCGAAATGGAACTGTTTTTT	CASSLDMFEMELFF
NA	TRBV10-3	NA	TRBJ1-6	TGTGCCATCAATTCCGGGAGCTCCTATAATTCACCCCTCCACTTT	CAINSGSSYNSPLHF
TRBD1	TRBV28	NA	TRBJ1-2	TGTGCCAGCAGTAGGGACAGGGGATTATATGGCTACACCTTC	CASSRDRGLYGYTF
NA	TRBV6-6	NA	TRBJ2-1	TGTGCCAGCAGTTATCCCTCGGGTGAGCAGTTCTTC	CASSYPSGEQFF
NA	TRBV6-1	NA	TRBJ1-2	TGTGCCAGCAGTGAAGGGACAGCCTTTGATGGCTACACCTTC	CASSEGTAFDGYTF
TRBD1	TRBV29-1	NA	TRBJ2-7	TGCAGCGTTGGACAGGGCTGGAGCTACGAGCAGTACTTC	CSVGQGWSYEQYF
TRBD1	TRBV27	NA	TRBJ1-1	TGTGCCAGCAGCCCGCGGACAGGGATAAACACTGAAGCTTTCTTT	CASSPRTGINTEAFF
NA	TRBV7-5	NA	TRBJ1-1	TGTGTCAGAAGCCCAAGGGACAGGGATTCGAGGGCTACTGAAGCTTTCTTT	CVRSPRDRDSRATEAFF
NA	TRBV7-2	once	TRBJ2-7	TGTGCCAGCAGCTTATGGTCAGGAACCTACGAGCAGTACTTC	CASSLWSGTYEQYF
TRBD1	TRBV20-1	NA	TRBJ2-3	TGCAGTGCTAGTAGGGGGCGTGCAGATACGCAGTATTTT	CSASRGRADTQYF